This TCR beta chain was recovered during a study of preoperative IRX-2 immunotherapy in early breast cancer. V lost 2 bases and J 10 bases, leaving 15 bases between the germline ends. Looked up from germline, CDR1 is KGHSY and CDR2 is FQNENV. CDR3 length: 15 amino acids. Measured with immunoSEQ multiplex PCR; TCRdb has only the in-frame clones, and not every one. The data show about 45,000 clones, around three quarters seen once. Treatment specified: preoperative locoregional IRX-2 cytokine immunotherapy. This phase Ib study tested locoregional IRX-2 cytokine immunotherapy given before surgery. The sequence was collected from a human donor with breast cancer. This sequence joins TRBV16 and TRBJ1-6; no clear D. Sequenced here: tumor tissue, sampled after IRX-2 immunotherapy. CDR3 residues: CASSQSPSWGSPLHF. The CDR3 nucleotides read TGTGCCAGCAGCCAAAGTCCATCCTGGGGATCACCCCTCCACTTT.